The 23 T cell receptor beta chains listed next were all sequenced from one sample in a study of T cell responses to AZD1222 COVID-19 vaccine. Method: immunoSEQ multiplex PCR; TCRdb's copy keeps in-frame clones and lacks some. The data show around 84,000 clones, with 92% seen just once and approximately 6.6% held by the top ten. The sample was peripheral blood, taken on day 0 of MenACWY control vaccination. These receptors were obtained from an adult in good health.

This clone was counted once. This chain links TRBV28 with TRBJ2-1, with D unclear. The CDR3 loop spans 15 amino acids. Trimming left V 6 bases short and J 0 bases short, with 12 bases between. Germline V gene sequence: CDR1 MDHEN, CDR2 SYDVKM. The CDR3 DNA is TGTGCCAGCAGATCCGGAGTATCCTCCTACAATGAGCAGTTCTTC. Translation: CASRSGVSSYNEQFF.

This clone was recorded only once. This chain joins TRBV19 and TRBJ1-2; D is undetermined. This CDR3 has 13 amino acids. Germline-derived CDR1 and CDR2 are LNHDA and SQIVND (reference sequence). V lost 5 bases to trimming and J lost 3 bases, with 10 bases between them. This CDR3 reads CASSDWGDYGYTF. The CDR3 region has the DNA TGTGCCAGTAGTGACTGGGGTGACTATGGCTACACCTTC.

A single count supports this clone. The chain couples TRBV6-5 to TRBJ2-3; D is ambiguous. Germline V gene data show CDR1 as MNHEY and CDR2 as SVGAGI. CDR3 size: 15 residues. Deletions cut 9 bases from V and 2 bases from J, with 18 bases between. The DNA of the CDR3 is TGTGCCAGTGCGACCGCCCCCATCCCCACAGATACGCAGTATTTT. Translating it yields CASATAPIPTDTQYF.

The genes are TRBV28 and TRBJ2-3, with TRBD1 matching over 9 bases. After removal of 1 base from V and 4 bases from J, the junction contained 6 bases not matched to a gene. CDR1 MDHEN and CDR2 SYDVKM come from the germline V gene. The CDR3 consists of 16 residues. The CDR3 DNA follows: TGTGCCAGCAGTTTATCGGGACAGGGTTTATCAGATACGCAGTATTTT. This encodes CASSLSGQGLSDTQYF.

The V gene is TRBV6-4, the J gene TRBJ2-4, with D maybe TRBD2 (5 bases). V gave up 0 bases and J gave up 6 bases, with 6 bases separating them. This CDR3 is 13 amino acids long. Germline lookup yields CDR1 MRHNA and CDR2 SNTAGT. The CDR3 loop reads CASSDSAGNIQYF. The CDR3, as DNA: TGTGCCAGCAGTGACTCGGCGGGAAACATTCAGTACTTC.

The V and J genes are TRBV12-3 or TRBV12-4 and TRBJ1-2; D is unresolved. The germline V and J ends were trimmed by 0 bases and 8 bases, with 7 bases remaining between them. The CDR3 runs 12 residues. The CDR3 bases are TGTGCCAGCAGTTTAGCCTTATCCGGCTACACCTTC. This sequence encodes CASSLALSGYTF.

V usage is TRBV28 and J usage is TRBJ1-5; 7 positions agree with TRBD1. Per germline, CDR1 MDHEN and CDR2 SYDVKM. Trimming cost V 7 bases and J 0 bases; bases outside gene matches: 9. The CDR3 sequence is 16 residues long. CDR3 nucleotide sequence: TGTGCCAGCAAAGGGGACAGCTGGAATAGCAATCAGCCCCAGCATTTT. It codes for CASKGDSWNSNQPQHF. The full variable domain, completed using reference TRBV28 and TRBJ1-5, is DVKVTQSSRYLVKRTGEKVFLECVQDMDHENMFWYRQDPGLGLRLIYFSYDVKMKEKGDIPEGYSVSREKKERFSLILESASTNQTSMYLCASKGDSWNSNQPQHFGDGTRLSIL.

This chain joins TRBV6-6 and TRBJ2-7; TRBD2 is a possible D gene (6 bases). Trimming pared 5 bases from V and 0 bases from J, leaving 14 bases between. The CDR3 loop spans 15 amino acids. Germline V lookup: CDR1 MNHNY, CDR2 SVGAGI (reference sequence). The CDR3 sequence: CASSNPPSDSYEQYF. The DNA of the CDR3 is TGTGCCAGCAGTAACCCTCCTAGCGACTCCTACGAGCAGTACTTC.

In this sample, this clone turned up once. The CDR3 DNA sequence: TGTGCCAGCAGTGAAGGGACAGGGAGGACTTTCTTT. It translates to CASSEGTGRTFF. V gene TRBV6-1 combines with J gene TRBJ1-1; TRBD1 aligns across 8 bases. The trim removed 1 base at V and 12 bases at J, leaving 4 bases unmatched. The germline V gene encodes CDR1 MNHNS and CDR2 SASEGT. The CDR3 is 12 residues long.

This chain connects TRBV28 to TRBJ2-7; 7 bases agree with TRBD2. The germline gives CDR1 MDHEN, CDR2 SYDVKM. With V trimmed by 7 bases and J by 1 base, 7 bases remained unmatched. CDR3 length: 14 amino acids. CDR3 protein: CASKPLAQSYEQYF. DNA of the CDR3: TGTGCCAGCAAGCCACTAGCGCAATCCTACGAGCAGTACTTC.

The chain links TRBV28 to TRBJ2-1; 9 nucleotides agree with TRBD1. Looked up from germline, CDR1 is MDHEN and CDR2 is SYDVKM. The CDR3 consists of 16 residues. The trim removed 7 bases at V and 0 bases at J, leaving 7 bases unmatched. The CDR3 is CASTGTGTNSYNEQFF. The CDR3 DNA reads TGTGCCAGCACCGGGACAGGGACGAACTCCTACAATGAGCAGTTCTTC.

The chain combines TRBV12-5 with TRBJ2-1; D gene unclear. CDR3 size: 15 residues. In germline, CDR1 is LGHNT, CDR2 FRNRAP. V dropped 6 bases and J dropped 4 bases, with 16 bases sitting between them. The CDR3 DNA reads as TGTGCTAGTGGCCAGTTGGGAAAACAGTACAATGAGCAGTTCTTC. Its translation is CASGQLGKQYNEQFF.

The chain is built from TRBV5-6 and TRBJ1-3; 7 nucleotides agree with TRBD1. Germline values: CDR1 SGHDT, CDR2 YYEEEE. V shed 6 bases and J 3 bases; nucleotides not matched to a gene: 6. There are 14 residues in the CDR3. The CDR3 loop is CASTPGGFGNTIYF. CDR3 sequence (DNA): TGTGCCAGCACCCCAGGGGGTTTTGGAAACACCATATATTTT.

The chain combines TRBV12-3 or TRBV12-4 with TRBJ2-3, with D unresolved. This CDR3 contains 12 residues. Trimming shortened V by 6 bases and J by 2 bases, and 6 bases separated the two germline ends. The CDR3: CASRSSTDTQYF. The CDR3 nucleotides are TGTGCCAGCAGGTCATCCACAGATACGCAGTATTTT.

This clone appeared a few times. The rearrangement uses TRBV29-1 and TRBJ2-7, with a tentative D call TRBD1 (6 bases). CDR1 and CDR2 (germline): SQVTM, ANQGSEA. The V and J ends lost 1 base and 9 bases respectively, with 16 bases between them. This CDR3 contains 13 residues. CDR3 in amino acids: CSVEVGFRGAQYF. The CDR3 DNA reads as TGCAGCGTTGAAGTTGGCTTCAGGGGAGCGCAGTACTTC.

The V call is TRBV11-2, the J call TRBJ1-4; D unclear. Deletions cut 1 base from V and 4 bases from J, with 16 bases between. The CDR3 is made up of 17 amino acids. Germline V gene sequence: CDR1 SGHAT, CDR2 FQNNGV. The CDR3 sequence is CASSLALLRANNEKLFF. The CDR3 DNA reads TGTGCCAGCAGCTTAGCCCTACTCCGGGCCAATAATGAAAAACTGTTTTTT. Together with reference TRBV11-2 and TRBJ1-4, the CDR3 gives the full variable domain: EAGVAQSPRYKIIEKRQSVAFWCNPISGHATLYWYQQILGQGPKLLIQFQNNGVVDDSQLPKDRFSAERLKGVDSTLKIQPAKLEDSAVYLCASSLALLRANNEKLFFGSGTQLSVL.

This rearrangement joins TRBV5-1 to TRBJ2-2; either TRBD1 or TRBD2 may supply D (5 bases each). The germline CDR1 and CDR2 sequences are SGHRS and YFSETQ. With 3 bases removed from V and 3 bases from J, the gap between germline ends came to 12 bases. The length of the CDR3 is 15 residues. CDR3 sequence: CASSSLVGDTGELFF. As DNA, the CDR3 is TGCGCCAGCAGCTCTTTGGTGGGGGACACCGGGGAGCTGTTTTTT.

CDR3 protein: CASRGTGGHQPQHF. The DNA for the CDR3 is TGTGCCAGCAGAGGGACAGGAGGACATCAGCCCCAGCATTTT. V is TRBV6-5 and J is TRBJ1-5; 8 bases align to TRBD1. With 6 bases clipped from V and 5 bases from J, the junction kept 6 bases outside the gene matches. The CDR3 contains 14 residues. Germline CDR1 MNHEY, CDR2 SVGAGI.

The chain couples TRBV6-6 to TRBJ1-3; 7 positions match TRBD1. This CDR3 contains 17 residues. Germline trimming cut 5 bases from V and 2 bases from J; bases unmatched to any gene: 12. Germline V lookup: CDR1 MNHNY, CDR2 SVGAGI (reference sequence). The CDR3 spells CASSQTGTVRAGNTIYF. Written as DNA, the CDR3 is TGTGCCAGCAGTCAGACAGGGACAGTCAGGGCTGGAAACACCATATATTTT.

CDR3 bases: TGCAGCGTTTACAGATCCGAGGCTGAAGCTTTCTTT. Residues: CSVYRSEAEAFF. The rearrangement joins TRBV29-1 to TRBJ1-1; D gene unclear. V shed 5 bases and J shed 6 bases, with 13 bases lying between them. This CDR3 is 12 amino acids long. Germline loops: CDR1 SQVTM, CDR2 ANQGSEA. Supplemented by reference TRBV29-1 and TRBJ1-1, the full variable domain reads SAVISQKPSRDICQRGTSLTIQCQVDSQVTMMFWYRQQPGQSLTLIATANQGSEATYESGFVIDKFPISRPNLTFSTLTVSNMSPEDSSIYLCSVYRSEAEAFFGQGTRLTVV.

The chain has TRBV6-1 and TRBJ1-2; D ambiguous. The CDR3 length is 13 residues. Germline V lookup: CDR1 MNHNS, CDR2 SASEGT. V shed 0 bases and J shed 5 bases, with 7 bases lying between them. CDR3 sequence (DNA): TGTGCCAGCAGTGAAGCGACACAATATGGCTACACCTTC. This gives the protein CASSEATQYGYTF.

This sequence joins TRBV19 and TRBJ2-1; no clear D gene. The CDR3 has 16 residues. The germline CDR1 and CDR2 sequences are LNHDA and SQIVND (reference sequence). Trimming shortened V by 5 bases and J by 0 bases, and 14 bases separated the two germline ends. The CDR3 is CASSEKGKSSYNEQFF. In DNA form, the CDR3 reads TGTGCCAGTAGTGAAAAGGGAAAAAGCTCCTACAATGAGCAGTTCTTC.

V gene TRBV25-1 combines with J gene TRBJ2-1, with 9 bases lining up with TRBD2. The V segment lost 5 bases and the J segment 6 bases; nucleotides outside the gene matches: 8. This CDR3 spans 15 amino acids. The germline CDR1 and CDR2 sequences are MGHDK and SYGVNS. CDR3 DNA sequence: TGTGCCAGCAGTCGTGCGGGAGGGCCAGGCAATGAGCAGTTCTTC. It yields the protein CASSRAGGPGNEQFF.